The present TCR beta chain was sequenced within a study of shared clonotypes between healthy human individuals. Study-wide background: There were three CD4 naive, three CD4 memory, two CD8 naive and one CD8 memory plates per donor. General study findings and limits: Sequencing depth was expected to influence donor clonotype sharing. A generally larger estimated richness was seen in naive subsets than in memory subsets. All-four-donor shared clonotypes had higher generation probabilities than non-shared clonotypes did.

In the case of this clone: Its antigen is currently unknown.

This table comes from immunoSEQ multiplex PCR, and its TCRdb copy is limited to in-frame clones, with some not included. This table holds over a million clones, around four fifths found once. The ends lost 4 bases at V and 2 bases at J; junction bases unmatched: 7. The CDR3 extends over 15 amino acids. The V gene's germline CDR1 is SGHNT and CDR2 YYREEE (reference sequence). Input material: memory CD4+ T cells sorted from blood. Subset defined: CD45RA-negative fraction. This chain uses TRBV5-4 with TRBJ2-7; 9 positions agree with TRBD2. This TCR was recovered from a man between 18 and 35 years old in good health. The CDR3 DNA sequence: TGTGCCAGCAGCCGAGCGGGGGGAACCACCTACGAGCAGTACTTC. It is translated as CASSRAGGTTYEQYF.